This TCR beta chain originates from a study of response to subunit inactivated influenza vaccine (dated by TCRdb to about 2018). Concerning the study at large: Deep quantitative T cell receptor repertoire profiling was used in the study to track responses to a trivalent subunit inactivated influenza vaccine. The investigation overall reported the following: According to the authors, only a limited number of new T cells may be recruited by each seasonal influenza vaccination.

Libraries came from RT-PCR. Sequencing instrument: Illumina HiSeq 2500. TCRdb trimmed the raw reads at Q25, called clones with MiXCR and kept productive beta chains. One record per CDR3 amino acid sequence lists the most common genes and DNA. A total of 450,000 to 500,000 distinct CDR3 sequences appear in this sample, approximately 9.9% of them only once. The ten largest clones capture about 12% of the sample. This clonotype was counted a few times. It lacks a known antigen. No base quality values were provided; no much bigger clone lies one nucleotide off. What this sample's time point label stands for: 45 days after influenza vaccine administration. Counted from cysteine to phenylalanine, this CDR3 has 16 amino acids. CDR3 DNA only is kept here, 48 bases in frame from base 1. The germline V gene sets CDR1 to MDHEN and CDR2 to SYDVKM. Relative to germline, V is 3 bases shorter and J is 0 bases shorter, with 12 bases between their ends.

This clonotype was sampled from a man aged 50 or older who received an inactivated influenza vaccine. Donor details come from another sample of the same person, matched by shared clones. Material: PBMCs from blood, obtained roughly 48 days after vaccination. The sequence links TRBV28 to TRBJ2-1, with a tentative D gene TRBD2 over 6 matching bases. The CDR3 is CASSFFWRDSYNEQFF. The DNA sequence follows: TGTGCCAGCAGTTTTTTTTGGCGGGACTCCTACAATGAGCAGTTCTTC.